Shown below are 10 T cell receptor beta chains from a single sample sequenced in a study of cytomegalovirus exposure and HLA in healthy donors. PCR primers comprised 60 Vbeta and 13 Jbeta primers. Assay used: immunoSEQ multiplex PCR; TCRdb lists only in-frame clones, some missing. Among 150,000 to 200,000 clones listed, 75% to 85% were seen once. Sequencing used PBMCs. These receptors originate from a woman in her fifties or sixties in good health and CMV-seropositive.

This clone was counted once. The chain employs TRBV7-2 and TRBJ2-5; 10 nucleotides align to TRBD2. V was pared by 1 base and J by 1 base, with 0 bases of the junction left unmatched. Germline-derived CDR1 and CDR2 are SGHTA and FQGNSA. CDR3 size: 15 residues. CDR3: CASSLGTSGQETQYF. The CDR3 nucleotides read TGTGCCAGCAGCTTAGGGACTAGCGGCCAAGAGACCCAGTACTTC.

The V gene is TRBV10-3, the J gene TRBJ1-1; 7 bases are a match to TRBD1. Losses at the gene ends were 2 bases for V and 1 base for J; bases not matched to a gene: 1. CDR1 is ENHRY, CDR2 SYGVKD, per germline. The CDR3 totals 14 residues. CDR3 sequence (DNA): TGTGCCATCAGTGAGAGGGGGCAGAACACTGAAGCTTTCTTT. It translates to CAISERGQNTEAFF.

Note on this clone: The same CDR3 is also encoded by other DNA sequences in this sample. The chain employs TRBV30 and TRBJ2-7, with TRBD1 matching over 9 bases. The CDR3 spans 14 residues. V was pared by 0 bases and J by 3 bases, with 3 bases of the junction left unmatched. Germline values: CDR1 GTSNPN, CDR2 SVGIG (reference sequence). The CDR3 region has the DNA TGTGCCTGGAGTGTGGGGACAGGGCGCTACGAGCAGTACTTC. Its translation: CAWSVGTGRYEQYF.

Only a few counts were recorded for this clone. The chain carries TRBV30 and TRBJ2-1; D is uncertain. The CDR3 has 15 amino acids. V was shortened by 2 bases and J by 0 bases, with 11 bases between the two germline ends. Looked up from germline, CDR1 is GTSNPN and CDR2 is SVGIG (reference sequence). CDR3: CAWSIHTPSYNEQFF. The CDR3 region has the DNA TGTGCCTGGAGTATCCACACCCCCTCCTACAATGAGCAGTTCTTC.

The chain links TRBV7-9 to TRBJ1-1; 7 bases fit TRBD1. V lost 5 bases and J lost 1; bases outside the gene matches: 7. Germline CDR1 is SEHNR and CDR2 is FQNEAQ (reference sequence). This CDR3 spans 15 amino acids. Here the CDR3 reads CASSPLTGQNTEAFF. DNA for the CDR3: TGTGCCAGCAGCCCACTGACAGGGCAGAACACTGAAGCTTTCTTT.

The CDR3 DNA is TGTGCCAGCACCTTGGCGGGGAACGAGCAGTACTTC. This codes for CASTLAGNEQYF. The rearrangement joins TRBV7-9 to TRBJ2-7; D is possibly TRBD2 (6 bases). Looked up from germline, CDR1 is SEHNR and CDR2 is FQNEAQ (reference sequence). The V and J ends lost 7 bases and 5 bases respectively, with 12 bases between them. CDR3 length: 12 residues.

The chain recombines TRBV4-1 with TRBJ2-5; D is perhaps TRBD1 (5 bases). CDR3 size: 18 residues. The V gene lost 0 bases and the J gene lost 1 base, with 18 bases spanning the gap. Germline-derived CDR1 and CDR2 are MGHRA and YSYEKL. CDR3: CASSQDRGAALLQETQYF. The CDR3 coding sequence is TGCGCCAGCAGCCAAGATAGGGGCGCAGCACTGCTCCAAGAGACCCAGTACTTC.

Worth noting for this clone: The same CDR3 is also encoded by other DNA sequences in this sample. The chain uses TRBV4-1 and TRBJ2-1, with 11 bases fitting TRBD2. The CDR3 covers 16 residues. Germline loops: CDR1 MGHRA, CDR2 YSYEKL. Trimming cost V 0 bases and J 4 bases; bases outside gene matches: 2. The CDR3 protein is CASSQEGTSGYNEQFF. For the CDR3, the DNA is TGCGCCAGCAGCCAAGAAGGGACTAGCGGATACAATGAGCAGTTCTTC.

The V and J genes are TRBV19 and TRBJ1-1; D is unclear. Germline V gene lookup returns CDR1 LNHDA and CDR2 SQIVND (reference sequence). The V gene lost 11 bases and the J gene lost 5 bases, with 18 bases spanning the gap. The CDR3 has 13 amino acids. As DNA, the CDR3 is TGTGCCGGGTTGGCGCGGGGAGGGACTGAAGCTTTCTTT. Translating gives CAGLARGGTEAFF.

V gene TRBV7-9 combines with J gene TRBJ1-2; the D gene is possibly TRBD1 (6 bases). The CDR3 is 15 amino acids. The V gene lost 3 bases and the J gene lost 4 bases, with 15 bases spanning the gap. Germline lookup yields CDR1 SEHNR and CDR2 FQNEAQ (reference sequence). For the CDR3, the DNA is TGTGCCAGCAGCTTGTCCGGACAGTCAATCTATGGCTACACCTTC. Its translation is CASSLSGQSIYGYTF.